This T cell receptor (beta chain) was captured by sequencing in a study of beta chain features in type 1 diabetes. For the study at large: All samples together contributed 100 million to 120 million sorted cells for examination. Study outcomes and limitations: Across patients, naive, central memory and Treg TCRB repertoires exhibited apparently greater similarity than was observed across healthy donors. All four CD4+ subsets of Type 1 diabetes patients contained TCRB CDR3s that were moderately but significantly shorter.

Stem cell-like memory, regulatory, central memory and naive CD4+ cells were sorted via CD45RO/CCR7/CD25/CD127/CD95/CD27. A few counts support this clone. Its antigen is not known. Other nucleotide sequences from this sample produce the same CDR3. Trimming took off 3 bases at V and 3 bases at J, with 7 bases between the two ends. Per the germline V gene, CDR1 is KGHSH and CDR2 is LQKENI. The CDR3 is made up of 13 amino acids. The isolated RNA, all of it, was reverse transcribed, so expressed TCRB transcripts were what got sequenced. Assay: immunoSEQ multiplex PCR; the TCRdb copy retains only in-frame clones and omits some. This sample yields roughly 500,000 clones, of which over 10% are seen a single time; less than 0.06% belongs to the top ten.

The sequencing sample was made of naive CD4+ T cells from blood. J is TRBJ2-3 and V is TRBV18, with unresolved D. This TCR was recovered from a young woman in good health. In DNA, the CDR3 is TGTGCCAGCTCACCTCCCGGGACAGATACGCAGTATTTT. It encodes CASSPPGTDTQYF.